This T cell receptor beta chain was sequenced in a study of neurological immune-mediated disorders. Study outcomes and limitations: The repertoires of 18 of 34 multiple sclerosis patients fell into one related-CDR3 cluster (a possible signature) under phylogenetic grouping. None of the CDR3 amino acid sequences in expanded clones turned up in more than one subject, which points to private repertoires in all groups.

The unsorted libraries had their origin in 2 million PBMCs stored at -80 C. CDR3 size: 15 residues. CDR1 is SGHDT, CDR2 YYEEEE, per germline. Trimming removed 3 bases from V and 0 bases from J; junction bases left unmatched: 2. A 10-nucleotide random UMI tagged transcripts in template-switch 5'RACE cDNA synthesis. Each CDR3 protein gets one entry after TCRdb re-called the 5' RACE reads with MiXCR. The sample lists around 46,000 distinct CDR3 sequences, 4% to 5.5% occurring once. Concerning this clonotype itself: Its specificity is not known.

The chain couples TRBV5-6 to TRBJ2-1, with 8 nucleotides matching TRBD2. Sequencing was carried out using PBMCs. The sequence came from a woman aged 55-70 years with multiple sclerosis. The CDR3 region is CASSSAGVSYNEQFF. CDR3 in DNA: TGTGCCAGCAGCTCAGCGGGAGTCTCCTACAATGAGCAGTTCTTC.